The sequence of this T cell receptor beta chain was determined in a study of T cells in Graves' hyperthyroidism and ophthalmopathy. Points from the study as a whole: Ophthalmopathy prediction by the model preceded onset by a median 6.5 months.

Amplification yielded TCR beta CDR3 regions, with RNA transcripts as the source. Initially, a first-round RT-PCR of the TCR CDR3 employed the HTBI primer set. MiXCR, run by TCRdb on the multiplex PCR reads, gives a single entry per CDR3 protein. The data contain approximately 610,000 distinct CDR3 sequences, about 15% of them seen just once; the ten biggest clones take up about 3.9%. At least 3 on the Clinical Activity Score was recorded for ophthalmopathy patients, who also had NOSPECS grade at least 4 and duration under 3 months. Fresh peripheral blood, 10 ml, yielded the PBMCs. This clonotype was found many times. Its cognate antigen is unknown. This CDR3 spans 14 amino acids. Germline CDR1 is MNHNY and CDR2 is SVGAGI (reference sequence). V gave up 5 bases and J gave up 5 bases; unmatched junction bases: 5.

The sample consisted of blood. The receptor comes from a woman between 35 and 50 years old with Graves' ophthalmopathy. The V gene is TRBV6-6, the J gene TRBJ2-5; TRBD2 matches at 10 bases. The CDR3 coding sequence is TGTGCCAGCAGTCCTAGCGGGAGTATCGAGACCCAGTACTTC. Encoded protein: CASSPSGSIETQYF.